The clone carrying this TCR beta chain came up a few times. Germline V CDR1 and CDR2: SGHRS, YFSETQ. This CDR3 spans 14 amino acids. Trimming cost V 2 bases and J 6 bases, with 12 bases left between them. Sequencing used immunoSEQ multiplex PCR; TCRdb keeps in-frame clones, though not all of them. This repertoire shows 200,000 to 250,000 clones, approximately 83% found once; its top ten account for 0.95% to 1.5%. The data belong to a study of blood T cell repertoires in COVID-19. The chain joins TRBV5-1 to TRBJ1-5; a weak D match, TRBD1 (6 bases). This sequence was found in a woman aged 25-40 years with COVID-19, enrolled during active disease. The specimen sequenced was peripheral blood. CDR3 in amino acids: CASSLEQGGQPQHF. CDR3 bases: TGCGCCAGCAGCTTAGAACAGGGCGGTCAGCCCCAGCATTTT.